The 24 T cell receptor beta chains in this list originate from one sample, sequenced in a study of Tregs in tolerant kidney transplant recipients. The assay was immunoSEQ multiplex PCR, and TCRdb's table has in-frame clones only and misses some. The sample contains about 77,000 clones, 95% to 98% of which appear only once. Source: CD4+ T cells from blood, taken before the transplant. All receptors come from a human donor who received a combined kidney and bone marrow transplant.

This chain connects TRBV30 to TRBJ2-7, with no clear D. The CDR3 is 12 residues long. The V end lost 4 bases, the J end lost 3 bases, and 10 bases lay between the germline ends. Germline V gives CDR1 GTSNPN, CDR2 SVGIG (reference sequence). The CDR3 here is CAWTIGVYEQYF. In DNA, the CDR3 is TGTGCCTGGACTATCGGAGTCTACGAGCAGTACTTC.

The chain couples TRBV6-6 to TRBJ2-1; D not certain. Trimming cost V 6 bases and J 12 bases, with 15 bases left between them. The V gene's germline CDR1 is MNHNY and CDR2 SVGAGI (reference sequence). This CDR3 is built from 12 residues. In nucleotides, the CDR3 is TGTGCCAGCAGCCAAGTCGATAGTTGGCAGTTCTTC. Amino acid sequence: CASSQVDSWQFF.

This chain's CDR3 is CASGGRQAGDEQFF. CDR3 DNA: TGTGCCAGCGGCGGGAGGCAGGCCGGCGATGAGCAGTTCTTC. The chain joins TRBV2 to TRBJ2-1, with 8 bases aligning to TRBD2. With V trimmed by 8 bases and J by 8 bases, 11 bases remained unmatched. CDR3 length equals 14 residues. Germline CDR1 and CDR2: SNHLY and FYNNEI.

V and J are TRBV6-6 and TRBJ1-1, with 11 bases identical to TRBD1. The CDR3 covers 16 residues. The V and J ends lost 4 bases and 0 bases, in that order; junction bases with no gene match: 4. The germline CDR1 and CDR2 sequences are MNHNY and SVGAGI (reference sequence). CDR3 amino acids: CASSFRDRGLNTEAFF. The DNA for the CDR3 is TGTGCCAGCAGTTTTCGGGACAGGGGGTTGAACACTGAAGCTTTCTTT.

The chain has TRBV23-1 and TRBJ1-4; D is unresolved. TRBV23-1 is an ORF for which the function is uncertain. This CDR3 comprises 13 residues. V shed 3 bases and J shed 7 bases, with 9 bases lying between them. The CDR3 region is CASSHYPLEKLFF. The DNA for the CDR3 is TGCGCCAGCAGTCATTATCCTCTTGAAAAACTGTTTTTT.

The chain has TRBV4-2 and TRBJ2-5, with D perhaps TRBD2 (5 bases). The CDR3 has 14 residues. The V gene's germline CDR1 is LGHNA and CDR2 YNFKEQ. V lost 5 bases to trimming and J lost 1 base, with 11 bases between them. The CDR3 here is CASSAGGAQETQYF. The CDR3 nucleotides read TGTGCCAGCAGCGCGGGCGGCGCCCAAGAGACCCAGTACTTC.

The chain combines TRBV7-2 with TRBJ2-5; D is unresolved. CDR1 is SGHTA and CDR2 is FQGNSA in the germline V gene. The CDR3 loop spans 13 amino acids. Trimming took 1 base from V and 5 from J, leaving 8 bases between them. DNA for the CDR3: TGTGCCAGCAGCTTAGTTTTCGCGGAGACCCAGTACTTC. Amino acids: CASSLVFAETQYF.

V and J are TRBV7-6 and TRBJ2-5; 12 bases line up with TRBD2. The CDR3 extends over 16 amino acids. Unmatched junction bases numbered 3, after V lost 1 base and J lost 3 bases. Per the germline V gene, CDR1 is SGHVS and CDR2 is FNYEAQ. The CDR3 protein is CASSLDPSGGEETQYF. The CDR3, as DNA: TGTGCCAGCAGCTTAGATCCTAGCGGGGGGGAAGAGACCCAGTACTTC.

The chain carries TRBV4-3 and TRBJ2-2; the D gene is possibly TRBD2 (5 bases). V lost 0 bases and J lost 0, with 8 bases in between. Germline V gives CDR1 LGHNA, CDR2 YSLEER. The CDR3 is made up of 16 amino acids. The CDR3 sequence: CASSQDYGANTGELFF. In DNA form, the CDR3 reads TGCGCCAGCAGCCAAGATTACGGGGCGAACACCGGGGAGCTGTTTTTT.

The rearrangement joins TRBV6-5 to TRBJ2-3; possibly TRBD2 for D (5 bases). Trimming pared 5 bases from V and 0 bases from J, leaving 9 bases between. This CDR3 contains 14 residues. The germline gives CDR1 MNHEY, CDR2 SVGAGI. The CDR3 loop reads CASSQRDSTDTQYF. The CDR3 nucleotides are TGTGCCAGCAGTCAACGGGATAGCACAGATACGCAGTATTTT.

The CDR3 DNA sequence: TGTGCCAGCTCACCCGTCCCGGGACAGGGACTGACTGGAAACACCATATATTTT. Translated, it gives CASSPVPGQGLTGNTIYF. The rearrangement links TRBV18 to TRBJ1-3, with 9 bases lining up with TRBD1. After removal of 3 bases from V and 2 bases from J, the junction contained 11 bases not matched to a gene. Germline V gene sequence: CDR1 KGHSH, CDR2 LQKENI. The CDR3 is 18 amino acids.

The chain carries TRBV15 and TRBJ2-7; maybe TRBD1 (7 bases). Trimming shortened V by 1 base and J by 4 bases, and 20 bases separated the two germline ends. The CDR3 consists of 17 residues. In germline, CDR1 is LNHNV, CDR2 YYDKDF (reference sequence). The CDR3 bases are TGTGCCACCAGCAGAGGGGGGGACAGAGCCACATCATACGAGCAGTACTTC. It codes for CATSRGGDRATSYEQYF.

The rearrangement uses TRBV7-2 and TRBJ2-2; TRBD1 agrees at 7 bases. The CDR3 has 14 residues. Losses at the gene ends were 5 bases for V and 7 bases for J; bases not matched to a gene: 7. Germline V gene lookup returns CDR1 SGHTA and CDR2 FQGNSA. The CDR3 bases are TGTGCCAGCAGCAACACCAGGGGGTTCGGGGAGCTGTTTTTT. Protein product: CASSNTRGFGELFF.

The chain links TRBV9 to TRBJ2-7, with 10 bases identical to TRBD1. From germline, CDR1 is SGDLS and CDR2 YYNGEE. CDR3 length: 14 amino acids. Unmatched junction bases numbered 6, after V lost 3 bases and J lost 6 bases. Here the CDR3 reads CASSDLGTGVEQYF. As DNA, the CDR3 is TGTGCCAGCAGCGATCTTGGGACAGGGGTCGAGCAGTACTTC.

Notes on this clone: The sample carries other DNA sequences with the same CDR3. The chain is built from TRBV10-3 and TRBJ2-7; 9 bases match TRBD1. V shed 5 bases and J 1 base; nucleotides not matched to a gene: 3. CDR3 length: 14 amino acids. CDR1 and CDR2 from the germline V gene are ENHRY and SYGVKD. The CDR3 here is CAISPGQGSYEQYF. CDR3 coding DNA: TGTGCCATCAGTCCGGGACAGGGATCCTACGAGCAGTACTTC.

This chain's CDR3 is CASSLAGDSYEQYF. In DNA, the CDR3 is TGTGCCAGCAGCCTAGCGGGAGATTCCTACGAGCAGTACTTC. V is TRBV6-5 and J is TRBJ2-7; 10 bases fit TRBD2. V gave up 6 bases and J gave up 1 base; unmatched junction bases: 3. This CDR3 region has 14 residues. Germline loops: CDR1 MNHEY, CDR2 SVGAGI.

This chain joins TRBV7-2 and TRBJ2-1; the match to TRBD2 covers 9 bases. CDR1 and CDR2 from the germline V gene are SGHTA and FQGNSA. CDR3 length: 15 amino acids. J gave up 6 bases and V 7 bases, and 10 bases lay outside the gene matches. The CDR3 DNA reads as TGTGCCAGCACCCCGGGCGGGGGGGCCCTCAATGAGCAGTTCTTC. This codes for CASTPGGGALNEQFF.

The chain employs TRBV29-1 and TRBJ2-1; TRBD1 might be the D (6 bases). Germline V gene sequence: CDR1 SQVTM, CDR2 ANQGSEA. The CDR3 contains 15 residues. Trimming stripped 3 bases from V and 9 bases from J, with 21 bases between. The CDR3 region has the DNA TGCAGCGTTGATCGGACAGAACCACCTAGGAGTGAGCAGTTCTTC. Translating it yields CSVDRTEPPRSEQFF.

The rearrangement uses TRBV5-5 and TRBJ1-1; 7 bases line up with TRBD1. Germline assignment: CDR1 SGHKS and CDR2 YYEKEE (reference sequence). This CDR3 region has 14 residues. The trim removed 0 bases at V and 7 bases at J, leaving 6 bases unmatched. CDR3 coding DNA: TGTGCCAGCAGCTTGGGGTCGGGACAGCTTGAAGCTTTCTTT. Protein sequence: CASSLGSGQLEAFF.

DNA of the CDR3: TGTGCCAGCAGCCCCACCGGTTACGAGCACACTGAAGCTTTCTTT. Residues: CASSPTGYEHTEAFF. The V and J genes are TRBV9 and TRBJ1-1; no firm D call. The V and J ends lost 4 bases and 3 bases respectively, with 16 bases between them. This CDR3 comprises 15 residues. Germline V gives CDR1 SGDLS, CDR2 YYNGEE.

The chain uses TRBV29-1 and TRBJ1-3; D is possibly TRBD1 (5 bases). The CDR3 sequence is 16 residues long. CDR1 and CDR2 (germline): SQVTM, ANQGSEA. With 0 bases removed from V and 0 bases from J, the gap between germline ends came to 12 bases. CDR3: CSVEDRQKVSGNTIYF. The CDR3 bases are TGCAGCGTTGAAGATCGACAGAAAGTCTCTGGAAACACCATATATTTT.

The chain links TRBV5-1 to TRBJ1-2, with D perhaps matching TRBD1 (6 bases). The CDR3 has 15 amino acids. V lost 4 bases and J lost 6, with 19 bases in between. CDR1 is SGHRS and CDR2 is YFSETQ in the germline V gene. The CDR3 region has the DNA TGCGCCAGCAGCAGCTACAGGGTAGAGTACGATGGCTACACCTTC. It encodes CASSSYRVEYDGYTF.

CDR3 in amino acids: CASSLHQGGPADTQYF. The DNA of the CDR3 is TGTGCCAGCAGCTTACATCAGGGGGGACCGGCAGATACGCAGTATTTT. This chain uses TRBV7-9 with TRBJ2-3; a possible D gene is TRBD1 (7 bases). This CDR3 region has 16 residues. The germline gives CDR1 SEHNR, CDR2 FQNEAQ (reference sequence). Trimming stripped 2 bases from V and 4 bases from J, with 16 bases between.

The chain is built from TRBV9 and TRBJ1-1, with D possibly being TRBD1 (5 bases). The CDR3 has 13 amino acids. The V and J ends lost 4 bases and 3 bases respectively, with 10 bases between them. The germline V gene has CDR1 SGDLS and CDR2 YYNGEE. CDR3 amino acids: CASSSAGDTEAFF. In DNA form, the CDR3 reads TGTGCCAGCAGCTCTGCGGGGGACACTGAAGCTTTCTTT.